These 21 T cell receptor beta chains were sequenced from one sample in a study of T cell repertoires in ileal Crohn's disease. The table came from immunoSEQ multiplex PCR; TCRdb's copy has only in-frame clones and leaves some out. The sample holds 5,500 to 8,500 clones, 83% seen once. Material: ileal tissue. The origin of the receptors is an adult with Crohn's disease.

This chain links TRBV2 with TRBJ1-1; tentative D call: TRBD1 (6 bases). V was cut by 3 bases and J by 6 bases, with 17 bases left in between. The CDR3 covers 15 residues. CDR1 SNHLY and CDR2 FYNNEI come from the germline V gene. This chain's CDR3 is CASSDQGRAVAEAFF. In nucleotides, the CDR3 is TGTGCCAGCAGTGACCAGGGGCGGGCAGTGGCTGAAGCTTTCTTT.

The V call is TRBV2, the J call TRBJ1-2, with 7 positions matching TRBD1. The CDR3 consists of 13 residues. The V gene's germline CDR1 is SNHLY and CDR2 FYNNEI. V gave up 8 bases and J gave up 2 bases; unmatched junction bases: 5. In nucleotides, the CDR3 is TGTGCCAGCGCAGGACAGGTGAACTATGGCTACACCTTC. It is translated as CASAGQVNYGYTF.

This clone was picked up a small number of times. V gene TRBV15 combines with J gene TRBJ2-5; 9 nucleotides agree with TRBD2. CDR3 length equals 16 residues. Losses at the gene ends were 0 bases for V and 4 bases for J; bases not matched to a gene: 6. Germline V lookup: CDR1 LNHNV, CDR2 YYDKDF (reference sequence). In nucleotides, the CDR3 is TGTGCCACCAGCAGAGAGTCAGGAGCGGGGGGAGAGACCCAGTACTTC. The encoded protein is CATSRESGAGGETQYF.

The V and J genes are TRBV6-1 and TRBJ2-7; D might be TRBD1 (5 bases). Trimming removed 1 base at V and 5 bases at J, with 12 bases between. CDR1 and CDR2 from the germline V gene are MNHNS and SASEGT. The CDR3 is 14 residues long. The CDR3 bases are TGTGCCAGCAGTGAAGGAAGAGGCAGGGACGAGCAGTACTTC. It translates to CASSEGRGRDEQYF.

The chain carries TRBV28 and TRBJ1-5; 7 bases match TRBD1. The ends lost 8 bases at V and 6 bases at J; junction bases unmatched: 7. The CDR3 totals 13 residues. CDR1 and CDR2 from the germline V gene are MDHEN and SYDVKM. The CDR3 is CASRRQGGQPQHF. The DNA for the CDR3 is TGTGCCAGCCGGAGACAGGGAGGTCAGCCCCAGCATTTT.

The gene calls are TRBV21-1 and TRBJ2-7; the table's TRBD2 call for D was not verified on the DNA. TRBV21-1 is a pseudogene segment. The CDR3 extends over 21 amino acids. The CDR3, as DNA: TGTGCCAGCAGCAAGGGGGATAAGAGCGGGGGGCACACCAGTAGCTCCTACGAGCAGTACTTC. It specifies CASSKGDKSGGHTSSSYEQYF.

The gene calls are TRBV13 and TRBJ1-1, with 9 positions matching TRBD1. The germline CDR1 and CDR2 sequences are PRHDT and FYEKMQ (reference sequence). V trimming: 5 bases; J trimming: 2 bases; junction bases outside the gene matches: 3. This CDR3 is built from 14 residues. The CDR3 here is CASSRTGVNTEAFF. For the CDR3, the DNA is TGTGCCAGCAGCCGGACAGGGGTCAACACTGAAGCTTTCTTT. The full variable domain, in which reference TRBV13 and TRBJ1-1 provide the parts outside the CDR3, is AAGVIQSPRHLIKEKRETATLKCYPIPRHDTVYWYQQGPGQDPQFLISFYEKMQSDKGSIPDRFSAQQFSDYHSELNMSSLELGDSALYFCASSRTGVNTEAFFGQGTRLTVV.

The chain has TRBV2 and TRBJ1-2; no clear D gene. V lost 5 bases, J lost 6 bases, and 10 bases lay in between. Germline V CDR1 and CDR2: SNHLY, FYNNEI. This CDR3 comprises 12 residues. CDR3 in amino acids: CASSRRGDGYTF. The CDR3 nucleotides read TGTGCCAGCAGTCGACGCGGGGATGGCTACACCTTC.

CDR3 nucleotide sequence: TGTGCCAGAAGCTTGACGACAGGGGGCGGCTACACCTTC. It yields the protein CARSLTTGGGYTF. The chain couples TRBV5-3 to TRBJ1-2, with 10 positions matching TRBD1. TRBV5-3 is known as an ORF, though its function is uncertain. V was pared by 1 base and J by 8 bases, with 2 bases of the junction left unmatched. The CDR3 length is 13 residues.

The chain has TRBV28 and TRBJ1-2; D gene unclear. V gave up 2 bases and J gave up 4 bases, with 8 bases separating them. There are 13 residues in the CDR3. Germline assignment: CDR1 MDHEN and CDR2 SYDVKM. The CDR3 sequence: CASSLQVTYGYTF. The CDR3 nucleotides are TGTGCCAGCAGTTTACAGGTTACCTATGGCTACACCTTC.

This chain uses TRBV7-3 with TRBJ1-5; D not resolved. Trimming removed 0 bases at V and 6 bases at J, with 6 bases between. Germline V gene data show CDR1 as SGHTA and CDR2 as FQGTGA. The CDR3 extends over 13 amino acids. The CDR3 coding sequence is TGTGCCAGCAGCTTAACGGGAGGTCAGCCCCAGCATTTT. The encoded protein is CASSLTGGQPQHF.

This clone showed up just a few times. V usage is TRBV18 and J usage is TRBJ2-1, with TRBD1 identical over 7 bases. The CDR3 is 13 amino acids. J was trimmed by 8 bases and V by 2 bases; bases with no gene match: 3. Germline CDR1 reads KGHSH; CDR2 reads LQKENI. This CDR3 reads CASSPLGGDEQFF. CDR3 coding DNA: TGTGCCAGCTCACCATTAGGGGGCGATGAGCAGTTCTTC.

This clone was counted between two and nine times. The DNA of the CDR3 is TGTGCCAGTCGAACCCGACTAGCGGAGACCTACAATGAGCAGTTCTTC. Translation gives CASRTRLAETYNEQFF. The chain couples TRBV6-6 to TRBJ2-1; TRBD2 matches 9 bases. J was trimmed by 2 bases and V by 9 bases; bases with no gene match: 11. This CDR3 spans 16 amino acids. CDR1 is MNHNY, CDR2 SVGAGI, per germline (reference sequence).

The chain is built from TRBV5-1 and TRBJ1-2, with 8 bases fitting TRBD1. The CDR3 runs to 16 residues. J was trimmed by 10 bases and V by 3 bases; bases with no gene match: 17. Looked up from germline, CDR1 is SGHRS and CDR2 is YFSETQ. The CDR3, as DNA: TGCGCCAGCAGCTACTACTCCGGACAGGGAGGTTCATCCTACACCTTC. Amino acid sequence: CASSYYSGQGGSSYTF. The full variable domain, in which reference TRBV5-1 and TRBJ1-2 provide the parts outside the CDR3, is KAGVTQTPRYLIKTRGQQVTLSCSPISGHRSVSWYQQTPGQGLQFLFEYFSETQRNKGNFPGRFSGRQFSNSRSEMNVSTLELGDSALYLCASSYYSGQGGSSYTFGSGTRLTVV.

The CDR3 is CASSPTADYQPQHF. The CDR3 DNA follows: TGTGCCAGCAGCCCCACCGCAGATTATCAGCCCCAGCATTTT. This chain links TRBV28 with TRBJ1-5; D gene unclear. Germline V gives CDR1 MDHEN, CDR2 SYDVKM. There are 14 residues in the CDR3. V was pared by 6 bases and J by 5 bases, with 14 bases between.

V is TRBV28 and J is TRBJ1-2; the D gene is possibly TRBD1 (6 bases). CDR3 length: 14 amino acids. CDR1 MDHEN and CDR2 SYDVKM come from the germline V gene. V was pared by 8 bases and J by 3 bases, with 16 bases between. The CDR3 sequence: CASRGPGGHYGYTF. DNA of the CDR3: TGTGCCAGCCGGGGCCCCGGGGGGCACTATGGCTACACCTTC.

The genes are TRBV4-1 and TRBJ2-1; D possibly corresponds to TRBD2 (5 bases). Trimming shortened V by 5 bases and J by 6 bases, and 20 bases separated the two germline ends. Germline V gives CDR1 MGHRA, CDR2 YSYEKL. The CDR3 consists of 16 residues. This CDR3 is CASSKLGEGKGNEQFF. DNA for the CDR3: TGCGCCAGCAGCAAGCTGGGAGAAGGGAAGGGCAATGAGCAGTTCTTC.

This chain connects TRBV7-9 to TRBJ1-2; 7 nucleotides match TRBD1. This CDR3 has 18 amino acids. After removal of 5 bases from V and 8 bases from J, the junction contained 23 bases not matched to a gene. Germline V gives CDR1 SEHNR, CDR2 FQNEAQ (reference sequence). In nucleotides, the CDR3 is TGTGCCAGCAGCCAGTCAAAGGACAGGTCAACCTTTGTCTCCGGCTACACCTTC. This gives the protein CASSQSKDRSTFVSGYTF.

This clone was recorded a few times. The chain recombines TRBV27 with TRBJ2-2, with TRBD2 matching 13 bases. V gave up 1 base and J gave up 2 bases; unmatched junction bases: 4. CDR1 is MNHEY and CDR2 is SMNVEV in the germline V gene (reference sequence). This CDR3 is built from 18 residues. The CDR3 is CASSLLRLAGGNTGELFF. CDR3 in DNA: TGTGCCAGCAGTTTATTACGACTAGCGGGAGGAAACACCGGGGAGCTGTTTTTT.

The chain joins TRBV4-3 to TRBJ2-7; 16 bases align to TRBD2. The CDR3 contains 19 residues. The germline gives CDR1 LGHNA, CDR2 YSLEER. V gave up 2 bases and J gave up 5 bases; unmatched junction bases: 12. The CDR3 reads CASSQIYGTSGRADDEQYF. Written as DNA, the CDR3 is TGCGCCAGCAGCCAAATATACGGGACTAGCGGGAGGGCCGATGACGAGCAGTACTTC.

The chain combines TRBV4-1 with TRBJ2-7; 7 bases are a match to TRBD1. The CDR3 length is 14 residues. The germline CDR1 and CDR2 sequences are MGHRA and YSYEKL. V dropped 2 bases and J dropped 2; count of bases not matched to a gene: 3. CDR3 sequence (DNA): TGCGCCAGCAGCCAAATAGGGGGCGCCTACGAGCAGTACTTC. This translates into CASSQIGGAYEQYF.